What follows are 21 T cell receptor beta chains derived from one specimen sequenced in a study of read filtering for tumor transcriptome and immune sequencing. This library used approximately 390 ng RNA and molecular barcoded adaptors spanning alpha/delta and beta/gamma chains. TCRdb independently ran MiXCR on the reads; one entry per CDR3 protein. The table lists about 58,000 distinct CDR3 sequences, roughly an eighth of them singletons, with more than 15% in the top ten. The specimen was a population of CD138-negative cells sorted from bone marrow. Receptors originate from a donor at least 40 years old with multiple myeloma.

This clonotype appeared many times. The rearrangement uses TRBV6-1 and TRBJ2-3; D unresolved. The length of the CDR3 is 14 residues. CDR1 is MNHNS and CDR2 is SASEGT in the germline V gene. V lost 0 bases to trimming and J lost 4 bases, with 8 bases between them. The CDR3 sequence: CASSEAKGPDTQYF. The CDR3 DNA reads TGTGCCAGCAGTGAAGCGAAAGGCCCAGATACGCAGTATTTT.

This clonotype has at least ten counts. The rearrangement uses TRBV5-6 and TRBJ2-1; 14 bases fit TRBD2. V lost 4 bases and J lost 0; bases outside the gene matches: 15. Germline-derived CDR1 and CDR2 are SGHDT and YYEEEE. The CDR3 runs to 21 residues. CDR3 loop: CASSPTLTSGGAQGSYNEQFF. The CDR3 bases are TGTGCCAGCAGCCCGACATTGACTAGCGGGGGGGCGCAAGGCTCCTACAATGAGCAGTTCTTC.

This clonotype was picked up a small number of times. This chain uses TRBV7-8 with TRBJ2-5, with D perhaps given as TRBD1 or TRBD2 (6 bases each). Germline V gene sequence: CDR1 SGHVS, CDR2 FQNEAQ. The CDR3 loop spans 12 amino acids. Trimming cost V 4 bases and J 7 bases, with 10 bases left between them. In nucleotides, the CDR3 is TGTGCCAGCAGCTCACAGGGACTGACCCAGTACTTC. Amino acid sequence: CASSSQGLTQYF.

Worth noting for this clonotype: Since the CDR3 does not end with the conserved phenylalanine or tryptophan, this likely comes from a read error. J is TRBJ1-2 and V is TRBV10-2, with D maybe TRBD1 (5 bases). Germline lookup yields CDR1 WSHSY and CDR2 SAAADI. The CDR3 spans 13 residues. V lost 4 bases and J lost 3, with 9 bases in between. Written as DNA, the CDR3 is TGCGCCAGCAGTGCTCTGGGGGACTATGGCTACACCCTC. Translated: CASSALGDYGYTL.

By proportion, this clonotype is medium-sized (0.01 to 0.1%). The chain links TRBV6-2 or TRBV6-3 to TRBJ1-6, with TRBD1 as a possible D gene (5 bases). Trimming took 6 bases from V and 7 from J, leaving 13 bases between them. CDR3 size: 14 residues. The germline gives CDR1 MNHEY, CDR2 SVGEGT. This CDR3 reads CASRPGLVNSPLHF. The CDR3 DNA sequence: TGTGCCAGCAGACCGGGACTGGTCAATTCACCCCTCCACTTT.

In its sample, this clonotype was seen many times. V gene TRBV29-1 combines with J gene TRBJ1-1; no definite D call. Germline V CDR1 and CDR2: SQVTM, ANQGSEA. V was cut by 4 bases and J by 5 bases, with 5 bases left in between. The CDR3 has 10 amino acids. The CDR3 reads CSVGETEAFF. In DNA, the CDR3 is TGCAGCGTTGGCGAAACTGAAGCTTTCTTT.

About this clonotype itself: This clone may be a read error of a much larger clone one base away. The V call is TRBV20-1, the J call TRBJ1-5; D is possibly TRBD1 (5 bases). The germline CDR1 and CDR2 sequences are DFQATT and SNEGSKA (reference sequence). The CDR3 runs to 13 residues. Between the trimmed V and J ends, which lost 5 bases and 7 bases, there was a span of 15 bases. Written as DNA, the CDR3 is TGCAGTGCTTACCCACAGGCGTCACAGCCCCAGCATTTT. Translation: CSAYPQASQPQHF.

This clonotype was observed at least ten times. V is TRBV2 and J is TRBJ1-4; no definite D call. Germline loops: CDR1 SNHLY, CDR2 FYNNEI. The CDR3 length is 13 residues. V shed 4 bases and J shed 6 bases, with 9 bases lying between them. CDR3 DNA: TGTGCCAGCAGTGTTGAATACGATGAAAAACTGTTTTTT. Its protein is CASSVEYDEKLFF.

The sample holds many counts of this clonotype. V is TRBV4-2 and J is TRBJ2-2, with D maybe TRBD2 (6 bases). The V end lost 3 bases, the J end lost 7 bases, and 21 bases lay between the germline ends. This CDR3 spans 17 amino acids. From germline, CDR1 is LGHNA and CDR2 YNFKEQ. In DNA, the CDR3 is TGTGCCAGCAGCCAGGATATCTCGGGCGGGGAGGTCGGGGAGCTGTTTTTT. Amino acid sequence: CASSQDISGGEVGELFF.

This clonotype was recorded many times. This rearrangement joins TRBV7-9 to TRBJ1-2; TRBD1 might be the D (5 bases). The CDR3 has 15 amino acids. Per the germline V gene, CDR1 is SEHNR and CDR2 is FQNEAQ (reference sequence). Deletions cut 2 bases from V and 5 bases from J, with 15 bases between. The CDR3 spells CASSLHRFLTYGYTF. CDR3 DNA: TGTGCCAGCAGCTTACACAGGTTTTTGACTTATGGCTACACCTTC.

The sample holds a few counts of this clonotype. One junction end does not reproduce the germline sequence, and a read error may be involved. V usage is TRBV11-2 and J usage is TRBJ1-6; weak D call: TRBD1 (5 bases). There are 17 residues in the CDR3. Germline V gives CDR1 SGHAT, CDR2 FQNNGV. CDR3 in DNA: TGTGCCAGCCGCTTACGGGGCCGGAGCTCCTATAATTCACCCCTCCACTTT. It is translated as CASRLRGRSSYNSPLHF.

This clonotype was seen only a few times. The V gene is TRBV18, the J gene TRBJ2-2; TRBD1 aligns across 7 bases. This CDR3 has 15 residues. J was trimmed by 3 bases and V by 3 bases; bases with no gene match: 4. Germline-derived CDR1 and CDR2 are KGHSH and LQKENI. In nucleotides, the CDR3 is TGTGCCAGCTCACCCGCCGGGACAGACACCGGGGAGCTGTTTTTT. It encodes CASSPAGTDTGELFF.

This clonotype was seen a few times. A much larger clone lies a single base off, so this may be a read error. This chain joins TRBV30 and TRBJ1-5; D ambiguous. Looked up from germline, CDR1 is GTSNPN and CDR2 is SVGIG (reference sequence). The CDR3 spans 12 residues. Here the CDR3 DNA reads TGTGCCCGGAGTGTGCTTGACCGGGCCCAGCATTTT. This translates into CARSVLDRAQHF.

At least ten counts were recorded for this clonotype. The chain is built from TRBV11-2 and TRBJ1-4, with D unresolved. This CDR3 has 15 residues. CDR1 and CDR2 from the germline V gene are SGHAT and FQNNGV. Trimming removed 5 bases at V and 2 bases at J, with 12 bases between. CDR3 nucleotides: TGTGCCAGCAGCCCCACACCCGTTACTAATGAAAAACTGTTTTTT. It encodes CASSPTPVTNEKLFF.

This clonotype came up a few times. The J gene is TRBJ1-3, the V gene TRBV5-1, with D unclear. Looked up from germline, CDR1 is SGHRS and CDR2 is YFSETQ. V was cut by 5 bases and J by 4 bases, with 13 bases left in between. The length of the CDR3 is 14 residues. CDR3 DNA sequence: TGCGCCAGCAGTCTCCGAGAGGCCGGAAACACCATATATTTT. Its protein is CASSLREAGNTIYF.

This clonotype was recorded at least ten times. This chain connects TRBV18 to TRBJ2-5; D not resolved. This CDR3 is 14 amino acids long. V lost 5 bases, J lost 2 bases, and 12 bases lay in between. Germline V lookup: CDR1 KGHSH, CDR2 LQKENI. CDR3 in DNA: TGTGCCAGCTCAACCAGACACAAACAAGAGACCCAGTACTTC. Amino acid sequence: CASSTRHKQETQYF. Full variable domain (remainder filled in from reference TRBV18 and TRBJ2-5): NAGVMQNPRHLVRRRGQEARLRCSPMKGHSHVYWYRQLPEEGLKFMVYLQKENIIDESGMPKERFSAEFPKEGPSILRIQQVVRGDSAAYFCASSTRHKQETQYFGPGTRLLVL.

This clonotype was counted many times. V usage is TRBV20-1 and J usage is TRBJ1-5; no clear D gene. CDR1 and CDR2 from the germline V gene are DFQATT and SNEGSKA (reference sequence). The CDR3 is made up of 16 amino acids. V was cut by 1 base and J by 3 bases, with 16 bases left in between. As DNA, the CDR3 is TGCAGTGCTAGAGGACCGGCAGTATTGAACAATCAGCCCCAGCATTTT. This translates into CSARGPAVLNNQPQHF.

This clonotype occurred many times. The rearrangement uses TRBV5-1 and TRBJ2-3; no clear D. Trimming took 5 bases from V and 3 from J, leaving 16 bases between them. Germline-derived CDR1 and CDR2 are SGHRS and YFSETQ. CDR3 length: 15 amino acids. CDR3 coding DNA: TGCGCCAGCAGAAGAGGTGCACCCGTAACAGATACGCAGTATTTT. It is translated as CASRRGAPVTDTQYF.

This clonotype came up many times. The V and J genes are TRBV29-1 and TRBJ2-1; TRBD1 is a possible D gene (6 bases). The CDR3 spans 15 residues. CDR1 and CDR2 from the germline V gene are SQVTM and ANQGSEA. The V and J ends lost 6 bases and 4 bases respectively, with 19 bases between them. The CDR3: CSVGMGHSNYNEQFF. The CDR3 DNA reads TGCAGCGTGGGGATGGGACACTCAAATTACAATGAGCAGTTCTTC.

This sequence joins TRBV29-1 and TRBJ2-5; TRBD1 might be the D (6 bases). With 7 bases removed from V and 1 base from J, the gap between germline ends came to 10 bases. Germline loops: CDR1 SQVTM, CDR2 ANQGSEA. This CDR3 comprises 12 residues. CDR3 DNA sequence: TGCAGCGCCTACAGGGCCCAAGAGACCCAGTACTTC. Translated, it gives CSAYRAQETQYF.

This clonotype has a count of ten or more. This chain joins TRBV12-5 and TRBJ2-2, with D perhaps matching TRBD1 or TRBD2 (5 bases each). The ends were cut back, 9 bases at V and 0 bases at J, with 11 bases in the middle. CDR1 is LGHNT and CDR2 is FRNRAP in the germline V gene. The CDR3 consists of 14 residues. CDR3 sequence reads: CASRGSTNTGELFF. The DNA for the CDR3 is TGTGCTAGCCGGGGCTCCACGAACACCGGGGAGCTGTTTTTT.